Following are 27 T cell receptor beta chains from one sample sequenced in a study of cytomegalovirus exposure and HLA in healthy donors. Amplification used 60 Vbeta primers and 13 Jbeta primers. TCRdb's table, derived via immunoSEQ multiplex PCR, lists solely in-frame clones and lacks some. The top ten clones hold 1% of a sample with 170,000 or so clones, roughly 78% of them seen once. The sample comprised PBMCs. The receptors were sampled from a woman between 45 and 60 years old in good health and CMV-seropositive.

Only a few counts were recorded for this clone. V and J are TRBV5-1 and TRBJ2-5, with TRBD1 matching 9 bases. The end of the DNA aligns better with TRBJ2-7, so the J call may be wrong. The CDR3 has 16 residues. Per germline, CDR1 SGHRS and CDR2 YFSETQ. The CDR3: CASSLSQGAASYEQYF. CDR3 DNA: TGCGCCAGCAGCCTGTCACAGGGGGCAGCGTCGTACGAGCAGTACTTC.

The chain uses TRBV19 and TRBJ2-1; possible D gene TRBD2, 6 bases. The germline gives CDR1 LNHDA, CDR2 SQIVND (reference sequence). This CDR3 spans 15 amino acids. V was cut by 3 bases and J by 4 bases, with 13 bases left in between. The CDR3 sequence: CASSIRRGQYNEQFF. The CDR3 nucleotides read TGTGCCAGTAGTATTAGGAGGGGCCAGTACAATGAGCAGTTCTTC.

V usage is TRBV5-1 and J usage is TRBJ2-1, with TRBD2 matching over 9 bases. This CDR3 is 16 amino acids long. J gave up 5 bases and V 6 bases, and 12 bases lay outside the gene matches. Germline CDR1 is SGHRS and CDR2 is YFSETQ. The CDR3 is CASNMGSGGTHNEQFF. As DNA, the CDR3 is TGCGCCAGCAATATGGGTAGCGGGGGAACACACAATGAGCAGTTCTTC.

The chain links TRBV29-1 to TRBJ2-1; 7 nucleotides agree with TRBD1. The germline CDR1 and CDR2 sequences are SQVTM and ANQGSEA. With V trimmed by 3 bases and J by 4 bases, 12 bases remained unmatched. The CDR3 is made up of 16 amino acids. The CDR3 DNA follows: TGCAGCGTTGAGAGACAGGGTGCGGCCTTTTACAATGAGCAGTTCTTC. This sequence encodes CSVERQGAAFYNEQFF.

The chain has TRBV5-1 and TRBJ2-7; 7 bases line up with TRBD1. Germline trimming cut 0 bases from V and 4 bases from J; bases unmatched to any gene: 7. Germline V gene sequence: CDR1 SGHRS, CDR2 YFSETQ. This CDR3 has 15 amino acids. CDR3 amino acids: CASSLETGDFYEQYF. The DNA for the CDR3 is TGCGCCAGCAGCTTGGAAACAGGGGATTTTTACGAGCAGTACTTC.

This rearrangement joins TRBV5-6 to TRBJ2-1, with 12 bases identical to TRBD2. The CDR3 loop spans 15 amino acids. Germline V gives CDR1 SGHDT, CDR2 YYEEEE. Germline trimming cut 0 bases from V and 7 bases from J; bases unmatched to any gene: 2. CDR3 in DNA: TGTGCCAGCAGCTTGGAGGGACTAGCGGGTAATGAGCAGTTCTTC. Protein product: CASSLEGLAGNEQFF.

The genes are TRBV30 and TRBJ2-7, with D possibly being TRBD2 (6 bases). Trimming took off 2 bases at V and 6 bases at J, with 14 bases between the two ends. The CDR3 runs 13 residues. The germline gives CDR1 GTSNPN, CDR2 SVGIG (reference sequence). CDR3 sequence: CAWSWSRGGEQYF. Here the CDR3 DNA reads TGTGCCTGGAGTTGGTCTAGGGGAGGCGAGCAGTACTTC.

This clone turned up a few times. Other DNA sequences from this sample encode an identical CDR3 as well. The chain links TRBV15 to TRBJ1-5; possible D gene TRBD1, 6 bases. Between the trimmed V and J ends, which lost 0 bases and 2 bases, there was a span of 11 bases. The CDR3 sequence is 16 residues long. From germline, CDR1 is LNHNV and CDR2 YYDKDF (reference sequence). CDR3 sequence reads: CATSRDPNRGNQPQHF. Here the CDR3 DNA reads TGTGCCACCAGCAGAGACCCAAACAGGGGCAATCAGCCCCAGCATTTT.

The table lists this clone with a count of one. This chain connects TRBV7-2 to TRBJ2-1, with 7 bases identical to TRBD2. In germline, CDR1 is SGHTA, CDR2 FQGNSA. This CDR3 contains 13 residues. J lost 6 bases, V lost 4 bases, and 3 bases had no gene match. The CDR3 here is CASSYASGNEQFF. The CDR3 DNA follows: TGTGCCAGCAGCTACGCTAGCGGCAATGAGCAGTTCTTC.

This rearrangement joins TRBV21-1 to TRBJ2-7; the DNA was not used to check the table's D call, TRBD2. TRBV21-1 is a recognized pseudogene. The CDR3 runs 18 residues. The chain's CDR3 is CASSKSGSLNKILYEQYF. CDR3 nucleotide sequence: TGTGCCAGCAGCAAATCCGGGTCGCTTAATAAAATCCTCTACGAGCAGTACTTC.

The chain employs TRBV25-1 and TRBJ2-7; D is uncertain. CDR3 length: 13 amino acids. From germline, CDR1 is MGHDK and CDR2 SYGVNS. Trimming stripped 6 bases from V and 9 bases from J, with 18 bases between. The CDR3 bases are TGTGCCAGCAGCGGCCTAGGTGGTCTAGGGCAGTACTTC. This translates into CASSGLGGLGQYF.

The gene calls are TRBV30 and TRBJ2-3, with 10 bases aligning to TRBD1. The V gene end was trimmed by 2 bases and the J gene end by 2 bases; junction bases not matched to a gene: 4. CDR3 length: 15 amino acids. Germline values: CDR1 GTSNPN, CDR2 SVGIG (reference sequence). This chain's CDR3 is CAWSRTGGYTDTQYF. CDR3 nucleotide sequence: TGTGCCTGGAGTAGGACAGGGGGATACACAGATACGCAGTATTTT.

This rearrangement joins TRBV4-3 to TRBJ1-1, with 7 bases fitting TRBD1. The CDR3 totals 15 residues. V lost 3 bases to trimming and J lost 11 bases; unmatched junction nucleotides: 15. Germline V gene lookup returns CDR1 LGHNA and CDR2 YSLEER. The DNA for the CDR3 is TGCGCCAGCAGCCAGTTCTTGGGACAGCCCCTTTCGGCTTTCTTT. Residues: CASSQFLGQPLSAFF.

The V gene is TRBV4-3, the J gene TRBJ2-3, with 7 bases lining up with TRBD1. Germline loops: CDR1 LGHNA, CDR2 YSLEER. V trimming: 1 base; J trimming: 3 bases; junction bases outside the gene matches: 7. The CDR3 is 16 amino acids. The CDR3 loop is CASSQVQGIGTDTQYF. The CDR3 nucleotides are TGCGCCAGCAGCCAAGTACAGGGGATCGGGACAGATACGCAGTATTTT.

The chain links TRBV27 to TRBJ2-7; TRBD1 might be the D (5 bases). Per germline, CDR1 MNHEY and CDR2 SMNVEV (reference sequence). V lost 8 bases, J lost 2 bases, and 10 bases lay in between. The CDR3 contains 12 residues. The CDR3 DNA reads TGTGCCAGCTCCGACAGAGCCTACGAGCAGTACTTC. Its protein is CASSDRAYEQYF.

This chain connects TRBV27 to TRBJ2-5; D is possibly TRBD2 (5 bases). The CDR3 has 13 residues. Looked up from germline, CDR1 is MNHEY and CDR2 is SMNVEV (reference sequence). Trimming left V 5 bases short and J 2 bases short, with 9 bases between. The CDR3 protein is CASSAGLQETQYF. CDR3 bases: TGTGCCAGCAGTGCGGGCTTACAAGAGACCCAGTACTTC.

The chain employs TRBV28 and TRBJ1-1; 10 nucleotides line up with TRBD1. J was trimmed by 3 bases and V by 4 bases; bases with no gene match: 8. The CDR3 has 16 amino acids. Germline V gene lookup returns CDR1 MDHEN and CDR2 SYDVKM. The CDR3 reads CASSSAGTGVHTEAFF. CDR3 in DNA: TGTGCCAGCAGTTCCGCCGGGACAGGGGTACACACTGAAGCTTTCTTT.

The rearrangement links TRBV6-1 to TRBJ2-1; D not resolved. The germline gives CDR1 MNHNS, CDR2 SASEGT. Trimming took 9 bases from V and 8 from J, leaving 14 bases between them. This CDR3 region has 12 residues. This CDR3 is CASVKNRDEQFF. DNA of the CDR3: TGTGCCAGTGTGAAGAATCGAGATGAGCAGTTCTTC.

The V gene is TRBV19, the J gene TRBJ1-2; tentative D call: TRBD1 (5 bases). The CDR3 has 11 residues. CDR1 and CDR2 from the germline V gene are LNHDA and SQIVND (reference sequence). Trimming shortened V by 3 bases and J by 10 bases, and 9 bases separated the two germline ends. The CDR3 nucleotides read TGTGCCAGTAGTATGGGGCAACTCTACACCTTC. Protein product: CASSMGQLYTF.

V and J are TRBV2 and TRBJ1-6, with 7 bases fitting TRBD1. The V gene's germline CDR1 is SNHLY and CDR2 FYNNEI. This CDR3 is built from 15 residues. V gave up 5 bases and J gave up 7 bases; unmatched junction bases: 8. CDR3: CASSIFGTENSPLHF. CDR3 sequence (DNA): TGTGCCAGCAGTATCTTTGGGACAGAAAATTCACCCCTCCACTTT. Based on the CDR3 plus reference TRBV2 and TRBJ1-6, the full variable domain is EPEVTQTPSHQVTQMGQEVILRCVPISNHLYFYWYRQILGQKVEFLVSFYNNEISEKSEIFDDQFSVERPDGSNFTLKIRSTKLEDSAMYFCASSIFGTENSPLHFGNGTRLTVT.

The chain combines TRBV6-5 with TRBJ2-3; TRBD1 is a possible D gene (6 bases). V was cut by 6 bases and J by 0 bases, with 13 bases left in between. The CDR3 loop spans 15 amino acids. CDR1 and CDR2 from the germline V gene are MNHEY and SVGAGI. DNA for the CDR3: TGTGCCAGCAGACGTCTAACAGGGAGCACAGATACGCAGTATTTT. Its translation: CASRRLTGSTDTQYF.

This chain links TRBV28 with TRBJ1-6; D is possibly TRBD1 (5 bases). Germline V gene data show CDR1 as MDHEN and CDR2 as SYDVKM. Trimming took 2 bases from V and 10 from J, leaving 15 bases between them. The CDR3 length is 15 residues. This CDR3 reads CASSLGAPNGSPLHF. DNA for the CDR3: TGTGCCAGCAGTTTAGGGGCCCCTAACGGGTCACCCCTCCACTTT.

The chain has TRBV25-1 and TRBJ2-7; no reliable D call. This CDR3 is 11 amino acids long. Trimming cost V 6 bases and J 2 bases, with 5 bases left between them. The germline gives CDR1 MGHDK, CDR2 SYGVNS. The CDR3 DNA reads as TGTGCCAGCAGAACAACCTACGAGCAGTACTTC. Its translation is CASRTTYEQYF.

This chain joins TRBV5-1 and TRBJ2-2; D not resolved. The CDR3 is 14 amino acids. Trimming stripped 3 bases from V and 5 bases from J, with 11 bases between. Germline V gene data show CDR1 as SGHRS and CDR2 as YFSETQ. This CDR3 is CASSSILDTGELFF. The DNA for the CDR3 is TGCGCCAGCAGCTCGATCTTAGATACCGGGGAGCTGTTTTTT.

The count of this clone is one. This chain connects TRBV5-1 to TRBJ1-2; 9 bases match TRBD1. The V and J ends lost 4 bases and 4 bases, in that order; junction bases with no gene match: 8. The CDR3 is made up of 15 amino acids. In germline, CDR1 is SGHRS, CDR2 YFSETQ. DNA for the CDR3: TGCGCCAGCAGCCCGGCGGGACAGGGAATCTATGGCTACACCTTC. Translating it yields CASSPAGQGIYGYTF. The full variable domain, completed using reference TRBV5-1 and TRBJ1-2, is KAGVTQTPRYLIKTRGQQVTLSCSPISGHRSVSWYQQTPGQGLQFLFEYFSETQRNKGNFPGRFSGRQFSNSRSEMNVSTLELGDSALYLCASSPAGQGIYGYTFGSGTRLTVV.

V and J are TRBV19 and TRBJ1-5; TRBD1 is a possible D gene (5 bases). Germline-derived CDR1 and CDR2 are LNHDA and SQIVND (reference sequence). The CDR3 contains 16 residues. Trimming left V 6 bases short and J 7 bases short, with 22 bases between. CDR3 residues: CASRIYPGRVGQPQHF. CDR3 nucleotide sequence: TGTGCCAGTAGGATTTACCCTGGCAGGGTTGGGCAGCCCCAGCATTTT.

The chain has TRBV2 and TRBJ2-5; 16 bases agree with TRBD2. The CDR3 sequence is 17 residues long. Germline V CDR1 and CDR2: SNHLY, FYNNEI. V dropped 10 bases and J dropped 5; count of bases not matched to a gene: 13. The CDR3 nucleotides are TGTGCCACTGTAGCGGGACTAGCGGGGGGGCAGGTGGAGACCCAGTACTTC. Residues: CATVAGLAGGQVETQYF. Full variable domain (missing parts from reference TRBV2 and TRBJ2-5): EPEVTQTPSHQVTQMGQEVILRCVPISNHLYFYWYRQILGQKVEFLVSFYNNEISEKSEIFDDQFSVERPDGSNFTLKIRSTKLEDSAMYFCATVAGLAGGQVETQYFGPGTRLLVL.